Detailed here is one TCR beta chain. The antigen this receptor binds is unknown. The input lacks base qualities; no much larger clone sits a single base away. The collaborating institutions used their own protocols to collect whole blood in K2EDTA tubes. For TCRbeta analysis, collaborator samples were shipped as frozen whole blood, as isolated PBMCs, or as DNA extracted from either sample type. TCRbeta CDR3 regions were amplified from genomic DNA using the immunoSEQ Assay, a bias-controlled multiplex PCR. Under the source paper's analysis protocol: Within the assay, amplification of reference gene primers was used to estimate how many nucleated cells each sample contained. To quantify the absolute abundance of each unique TCRbeta CDR3 rearrangement, sequence reads were collapsed and filtered. For each sample, productive Simpson clonality was calculated by taking the square root of Simpson's diversity index across productive rearrangements. The immuneACCESS repertoire file appears here via TCRdb, limited to in-frame rearrangements. These files lack a portion of the clones; in checked studies, under half of the deficit traces to unresolved V genes, and the cause of the others is not known. The V and J calls and the clone size are those of that table, but D and trimming were determined from the DNA. The sample profile shows roughly 170,000 clones; around nine tenths of them were found once. The ten largest clones represent about 3% of the sample.

The sample is drawn from a study of blood T cell repertoires in COVID-19 (dated by TCRdb to 2018 to 2020). In terms of the full investigation: Samples from collaborators originated in the United States, Italy and Spain and spanned both the acute and convalescent phases of COVID-19. Samples were obtained from the ongoing ImmuneRACE study (first 160 participants) and from 1,254 subjects provided by 6 global collaborators. Sample metadata almost always included a de-identified subject ID, COVID-19 status, age in years and sex. HLA class I and class II types, where available, came from metadata supplied by the sample provider rather than from assay-based typing. The prospective study material was composed of cDNA or gDNA derived from T cells, B-cell-depleted T cells, or PBMCs. The dataset comprised deeply sampled blood TCRbeta repertoires from subjects exposed to, actively infected with, or recovered from COVID-19. The repertoires were made available in a free public database intended to serve as a resource for research on the immune response to SARS-CoV-2. What the authors observed across the whole study: How much clinical and demographic metadata was included differed by source and by participant, and the metadata was provided uncurated.

The sample taken for sequencing was peripheral blood. This receptor was identified in a man aged 40-50 years with active or convalescent COVID-19.

The CDR3 amino acid sequence is: CSVDYPGQGFTEAFF. The DNA sequence follows: TGCAGCGTTGATTACCCGGGACAGGGGTTCACTGAAGCTTTCTTT. The rearrangement combines TRBV29-1 with TRBJ1-1, and 10 bases in between align with TRBD1. At the junction V is shortened by 3 bases and J by 4 bases; bases outside the gene matches: 8. Per the germline V gene, SQVTM is the CDR1 and ANQGSEA is the CDR2. Taken from cysteine to phenylalanine, the CDR3 has 15 residues. The entry retains the CDR3 DNA only, 45 bases that are in frame from base 1.